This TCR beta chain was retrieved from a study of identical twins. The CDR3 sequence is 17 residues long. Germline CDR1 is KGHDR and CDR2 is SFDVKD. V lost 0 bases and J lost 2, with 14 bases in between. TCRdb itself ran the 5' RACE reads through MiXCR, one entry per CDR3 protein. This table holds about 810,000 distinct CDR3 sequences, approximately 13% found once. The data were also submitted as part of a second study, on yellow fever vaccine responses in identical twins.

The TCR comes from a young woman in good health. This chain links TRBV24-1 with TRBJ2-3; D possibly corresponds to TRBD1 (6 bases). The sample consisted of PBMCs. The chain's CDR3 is CATSDLVGVGATDTQYF. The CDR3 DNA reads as TGTGCCACCAGTGATTTGGTGGGGGTGGGGGCCACAGATACGCAGTATTTT.